This T cell receptor beta chain was found in a study of a mutant IDH1 vaccine in newly diagnosed glioma. At the level of the study: Vaccination started 4-6 weeks after radiotherapy alone, or with temozolomide cycles. Previous care, which was radiotherapy, temozolomide, or both, most often involved both. General study results and limits: There were vaccine-induced immune responses in just under 95% of the patients.

The data were produced by immunoSEQ multiplex PCR, yet TCRdb's version contains in-frame clones alone and is incomplete. The sample has tens of thousands of clones, roughly four fifths seen once; the top ten hold about 3.8%. Time point: week 47, end of study. Vaccine doses each comprised 300 ug of mutant IDH1 20-mer peptide, with topical imiquimod. This clone came up once. Its antigen is not identified. The CDR3 consists of 13 residues. Germline V CDR1 and CDR2: LNHNV, YYDKDF (reference sequence). V shed 6 bases and J shed 7 bases, with 13 bases lying between them. The origin of this receptor is a man aged 25-45 years with glioma. This rearrangement joins TRBV15 to TRBJ1-5; D not resolved. The material sequenced was PBMCs, taken from a glioma patient whose treatment included an IDH1 peptide vaccine. CDR3 amino acids: CATRRNGVQPQHF. CDR3 coding DNA: TGTGCCACCAGGAGGAACGGGGTCCAGCCCCAGCATTTT. Drawing the rest from reference TRBV15 and TRBJ1-5, the complete variable domain is DAMVIQNPRYQVTQFGKPVTLSCSQTLNHNVMYWYQQKSSQAPKLLFHYYDKDFNNEADTPDNFQSRRPNTSFCFLDIRSPGLGDTAMYLCATRRNGVQPQHFGDGTRLSIL.